Listed below are T cell receptor beta chains from one sample, sequenced in a study of CD8 T cells in Susac syndrome. TCRdb re-analysed the immunoSEQ multiplex PCR reads in MiXCR, keeping a single row per CDR3 protein. The table lists over 300,000 distinct CDR3 sequences, 90% to 95% of them singletons. The sample comprised CD4+ T cells from PBMCs. The origin of the receptors is a human donor with multiple sclerosis. Each CDR3 is given with its conserved first and last residue. The D gene is left open where the match is weak. The size of a clone is reported for some rows only, either as once, few or many, or as a class for expanded clones.

TRBD2	TRBV6-2/TRBV6-3	TRBJ2-1	.	CASSPHAWEGRHNEQFF	TGTGCCAGCAGCCCCCACGCATGGGAGGGGAGGCACAATGAGCAGTTCTTC
TRBD1	TRBV5-6	TRBJ1-5	.	CASSAGQHQPQHF	TGTGCCAGCAGCGCGGGACAGCATCAGCCCCAGCATTTT
.	TRBV5-1	TRBJ1-1	.	CASSLNAGVNTEAFF	TGCGCCAGCAGCTTGAACGCAGGGGTAAACACTGAAGCTTTCTTT
.	TRBV12-3/TRBV12-4	TRBJ2-7	.	CASSPGWGQYF	TGTGCCAGCAGTCCCGGGTGGGGTCAGTACTTC
TRBD2	TRBV19	TRBJ2-1	.	CASSPTLAGGYNEQFF	TGTGCCAGTAGTCCTACCCTAGCGGGGGGTTACAATGAGCAGTTCTTC
.	TRBV5-1	TRBJ2-1	.	CASTPAPGMHEQFF	TGCGCCAGCACCCCAGCCCCAGGGATGCATGAGCAGTTCTTC
TRBD2	TRBV4-2	TRBJ2-1	once	CASKVELAGDRNNEQFF	TGTGCCAGCAAGGTGGAGCTAGCGGGAGATAGGAACAATGAGCAGTTCTTC
.	TRBV7-9	TRBJ1-4	.	CASRRQENEKLFF	TGTGCCAGCAGGAGGCAGGAGAATGAAAAACTGTTTTTT
.	TRBV19	TRBJ2-5	.	CASKVQQGETQYF	TGTGCCAGTAAAGTCCAACAGGGAGAGACCCAGTACTTC
TRBD1	TRBV6-2/TRBV6-3	TRBJ2-3	.	CASKLLPDRGPDTQYF	TGTGCCAGCAAACTACTACCGGACAGGGGACCAGATACGCAGTATTTT
.	TRBV7-2	TRBJ2-2	.	CASSYHVGELFF	TGTGCCAGCAGCTACCACGTCGGGGAGCTGTTTTTT
.	TRBV20-1	TRBJ1-5	.	CSARDPRTSNQPQHF	TGCAGTGCTAGAGATCCGAGAACTAGCAATCAGCCCCAGCATTTT
TRBD2	TRBV7-9	TRBJ2-3	.	CASSKRGSTDTQYF	TGTGCCAGCAGCAAGCGGGGAAGCACAGATACGCAGTATTTT
.	TRBV5-6	TRBJ2-7	.	CASSFWSGYEQYF	TGTGCCAGCAGCTTCTGGTCGGGCTACGAGCAGTACTTC
TRBD1	TRBV7-9	TRBJ2-3	.	CASSAGTAVTDTQYF	TGTGCCAGCAGCGCCGGGACAGCCGTGACAGATACGCAGTATTTT
.	TRBV20-1	TRBJ1-1	.	CSATPFSQGLMNTEAFF	TGCAGTGCTACCCCCTTCTCACAGGGTCTCATGAACACTGAAGCTTTCTTT
TRBD1	TRBV9	TRBJ2-6	.	CASSLGQARFSGANVLTF	TGTGCCAGCAGCCTCGGACAGGCGCGGTTCTCCGGGGCCAACGTCCTGACTTTC
.	TRBV6-2/TRBV6-3	TRBJ2-2	.	CASSEGLTNTGELFF	TGTGCCAGCAGTGAGGGACTGACAAACACCGGGGAGCTGTTTTTT
TRBD2	TRBV6-2/TRBV6-3	TRBJ2-1	few	CASRQLRDSGRVAYNEQFF	TGTGCCAGCAGACAGCTCCGGGATAGCGGGAGAGTTGCCTACAATGAGCAGTTCTTC
.	TRBV20-1	TRBJ1-1	once	CSAARGPSQLAFF	TGCAGTGCTGCAAGGGGACCCAGTCAACTAGCTTTCTTT
.	TRBV6-6	TRBJ2-7	.	CASSGPGWGSYEQYF	TGTGCCAGCAGTGGTCCGGGGTGGGGCTCCTACGAGCAGTACTTC
.	TRBV3-1	TRBJ2-7	.	CASSQPGGAAYEQYF	TGTGCCAGCAGTCAACCCGGGGGCGCAGCCTACGAGCAGTACTTC
.	TRBV2	TRBJ2-1	.	CASRVARGGDEQFF	TGTGCCAGCAGGGTAGCTAGGGGAGGCGATGAGCAGTTCTTC
TRBD2	TRBV18	TRBJ2-1	.	CASSPPSGGASYNEQFF	TGTGCCAGCTCACCACCTAGCGGGGGGGCCTCCTACAATGAGCAGTTCTTC
.	TRBV12-3/TRBV12-4	TRBJ1-1	.	CASRRDREAFF	TGTGCCAGCAGACGTGACAGGGAAGCTTTCTTT
.	TRBV10-1	TRBJ1-1	.	CASGAPGPRMTEAFF	TGCGCCAGCGGTGCGCCGGGTCCCCGGATGACTGAAGCTTTCTTT
.	TRBV6-6	TRBJ1-5	.	CASSPQGEGNQPQHF	TGTGCCAGCAGTCCTCAGGGCGAGGGCAATCAGCCCCAGCATTTT
.	TRBV23-1	TRBJ1-5	.	CASGPGRQECGENQPQHF	TGCGCCAGCGGGCCCGGGCGACAGGAATGCGGCGAAAATCAGCCCCAGCATTTT
.	TRBV12-3/TRBV12-4	TRBJ2-7	.	CASSRSGGSEQYF	TGTGCCAGCAGTCGGTCCGGGGGAAGCGAGCAGTACTTC
TRBD1	TRBV12-3/TRBV12-4	TRBJ2-3	.	CASSPRGTGGLDTQYF	TGTGCCAGCAGTCCCCGGGGGACAGGGGGCTTAGATACGCAGTATTTT
.	TRBV2	TRBJ2-1	.	CATNLVYNEQFF	TGTGCCACCAACCTTGTCTACAATGAGCAGTTCTTC
.	TRBV20-1	TRBJ1-2	.	CSAREGAGAYYGYTF	TGCAGTGCTAGAGAAGGAGCAGGGGCGTACTATGGCTACACCTTC
.	TRBV7-9	TRBJ2-5	.	CASSRSQQESKTQYF	TGTGCCAGCAGCCGTAGCCAACAAGAGTCGAAGACCCAGTACTTC
TRBD1	TRBV14	TRBJ1-2	.	CASSHLAGQGYGYTF	TGTGCCAGCAGCCACCTAGCGGGACAGGGCTATGGCTACACCTTC
.	TRBV14	TRBJ2-5	few	CASSVGGTQYF	TGTGCCAGCAGCGTGGGGGGGACCCAGTACTTC
.	TRBV20-1	TRBJ2-2	.	CSARVHGKQASNTGELFF	TGCAGTGCTAGAGTTCATGGGAAACAGGCCTCGAACACCGGGGAGCTGTTTTTT
.	TRBV19	TRBJ1-1	.	CASTWLGGNTEAFF	TGTGCCAGTACTTGGCTTGGGGGGAACACTGAAGCTTTCTTT
TRBD2	TRBV3-1	TRBJ2-2	.	CASSQPREGMPYTGELFF	TGTGCCAGCAGCCAACCTCGGGAGGGGATGCCGTACACCGGGGAGCTGTTTTTT
.	TRBV20-1	TRBJ2-1	.	CSARLGGGEQFF	TGCAGTGCTAGGCTCGGTGGGGGTGAGCAGTTCTTC
.	TRBV12-3/TRBV12-4	TRBJ1-1	.	CASRARVGEGDTEAFF	TGTGCCAGCAGAGCCCGGGTGGGAGAGGGGGACACTGAAGCTTTCTTT
.	TRBV6-5	TRBJ1-2	.	CASSGDSAPNYGYTF	TGTGCCAGCAGTGGTGACAGTGCCCCTAACTATGGCTACACCTTC
.	TRBV20-1	TRBJ1-5	.	CSASRTFPGYPENQPQHF	TGCAGTGCTAGCCGCACCTTCCCAGGGTATCCGGAGAATCAGCCCCAGCATTTT
.	TRBV5-1	TRBJ1-1	once	CASSPNTMNTEAFF	TGCGCCAGCAGCCCCAACACCATGAACACTGAAGCTTTCTTT
.	TRBV30	TRBJ1-2	once	CAWSVAGPGVYGYTF	TGTGCCTGGAGTGTGGCAGGTCCAGGGGTCTATGGCTACACCTTC
.	TRBV18	TRBJ1-4	.	CASSPVGATNEKLFF	TGTGCCAGCTCACCGGTGGGAGCAACTAATGAAAAACTGTTTTTT
TRBD1	TRBV18	TRBJ1-5	.	CASSWDRGQGNQPQHF	TGTGCCAGCTCGTGGGACAGGGGACAGGGCAATCAGCCCCAGCATTTT
.	TRBV29-1	TRBJ2-5	.	CSVVIGWAKETQYF	TGCAGCGTTGTAATAGGATGGGCCAAAGAGACCCAGTACTTC
.	TRBV12-3/TRBV12-4	TRBJ1-2	.	CASSLSGTEQGGYTF	TGTGCCAGCAGTTTATCGGGGACCGAACAGGGTGGCTACACCTTC